A selection of T cell receptor beta chains follows, all from one sample in a study of blood T cell repertoires in COVID-19. Data came from immunoSEQ multiplex PCR; TCRdb stores just in-frame clones and leaves some out. Found here are about 160,000 clones, approximately 91% of them singletons; the top ten hold roughly 2.1%. The sequencing input was peripheral blood. The source of these receptors is a man between 18 and 29 years old with acute or convalescent COVID-19. Both conserved end residues are part of each CDR3. A D gene is named only where the DNA matches it firmly. Clone size is given for some rows only: seen once, a few or many times, or a class if the clone is expanded.

cdr3_aa cdr3_nt clone_size v_call d_call cdr3_length j_call
CASSTYTGGEKLFF TGTGCCAGCAGCACTTACACCGGGGGGGAAAAACTGTTTTTT once TRBV6-1 NA 14 TRBJ1-4
CAWSVLDRDGTEAFF TGTGCCTGGAGTGTACTAGACAGGGATGGCACTGAAGCTTTCTTT NA TRBV30 TRBD1 15 TRBJ1-1
CASRDRGREKLFF TGTGCCAGCCGGGACAGGGGGAGGGAAAAACTGTTTTTT NA TRBV19 TRBD1 13 TRBJ1-4
CATSDRQGRSYEQYF TGTGCCACCAGTGATCGACAGGGGCGCTCCTACGAGCAGTACTTC NA TRBV24-1 TRBD1 15 TRBJ2-7
CASSSAAKETQYF TGCGCCAGCAGCTCGGCGGCTAAAGAGACCCAGTACTTC NA TRBV5-1 NA 13 TRBJ2-5
CASSQDGAYTDTQYF TGTGCCAGCAGCCAAGATGGGGCCTACACAGATACGCAGTATTTT NA TRBV3-1/TRBV3-2 NA 15 TRBJ2-3
CASSQISGRNSPLHF TGTGCCAGCAGCCAAATATCAGGGCGCAATTCACCCCTCCACTTT NA TRBV3-1/TRBV3-2 NA 15 TRBJ1-6
CASSKLRRLNTGELFF TGTGCCAGCAGCAAATTAAGGCGGTTGAACACCGGGGAGCTGTTTTTT NA TRBV21-1 NA 16 TRBJ2-2
CASSPGTSNSPLHF TGTGCCAGCAGCCCCGGGACATCTAATTCACCCCTCCACTTT NA TRBV3-1/TRBV3-2 NA 14 TRBJ1-6
CASSLEGPVFGGEKLFF TGCGCCAGCAGCTTGGAGGGCCCCGTTTTCGGAGGTGAAAAACTGTTTTTT few TRBV5-1 NA 17 TRBJ1-4
CARFNRGLETQYF TGTGCCAGATTTAACAGGGGGTTAGAGACCCAGTACTTC NA TRBV25-1 TRBD1 13 TRBJ2-5
CAMNRETGGGVQPQHF TGCGCCATGAACCGAGAGACAGGGGGCGGTGTTCAGCCCCAGCATTTT NA TRBV10-1 TRBD1 16 TRBJ1-5
CASSPLSGGAGTDTQYF TGTGCCAGCTCACCCCTTTCAGGGGGCGCGGGCACAGATACGCAGTATTTT NA TRBV18 TRBD1 17 TRBJ2-3
CASSRAGEQYF TGTGCCAGCAGTCGCGCAGGGGAGCAGTACTTC NA TRBV12-3/TRBV12-4 NA 11 TRBJ2-7
CASSLVNEQFF TGTGCCAGCAGCCTAGTCAATGAGCAGTTCTTC NA TRBV2 NA 11 TRBJ2-1
CASSGTSTDTQYF TGTGCCAGCAGCGGGACAAGCACAGATACGCAGTATTTT NA TRBV3-1/TRBV3-2 NA 13 TRBJ2-3
CASSLSPSKETFF TGTGCCAGCAGCTTGAGCCCGTCGAAGGAGACTTTCTTT NA TRBV11-3 NA 13 TRBJ1-1
CASRQGLAGSYGELFF TGCGCCAGCCGCCAGGGACTAGCGGGGAGTTACGGGGAGCTGTTTTTT NA TRBV5-1 TRBD2 16 TRBJ2-2
CASSQREVGETQYF TGTGCCAGCAGTCAGCGGGAGGTGGGAGAGACCCAGTACTTC NA TRBV5-4 TRBD2 14 TRBJ2-5
CASSPGTGRWEQYF TGTGCCAGCTCACCTGGGACAGGGCGTTGGGAGCAGTACTTC NA TRBV18 TRBD1 14 TRBJ2-7
CASRSTAGQPNSPLHF TGTGCCAGCAGATCAACCGCGGGACAGCCGAATTCACCCCTCCACTTT NA TRBV7-9 TRBD1 16 TRBJ1-6
CASSGAGEGGTEAFF TGTGCCAGCAGCGGCGCCGGCGAGGGAGGCACTGAAGCTTTCTTT NA TRBV7-2 NA 15 TRBJ1-1
CASRPPGDYGYTF TGTGCCAGCAGACCCCCCGGTGACTATGGCTACACCTTC NA TRBV12-3/TRBV12-4 NA 13 TRBJ1-2
CATGMQDKYQETQYF TGTGCCACCGGAATGCAGGACAAGTACCAAGAGACCCAGTACTTC NA TRBV24-1 NA 15 TRBJ2-5
CASSLEGLAGGYNEQFF TGTGCCAGCAGCTTAGAGGGACTAGCGGGGGGGTACAATGAGCAGTTCTTC NA TRBV11-3 TRBD2 17 TRBJ2-1
CSVGIQGAGEQYF TGCAGCGTTGGGATACAGGGGGCGGGGGAGCAGTACTTC few TRBV29-1 TRBD1 13 TRBJ2-7
CASRGQTYQQNTEAFF TGCGCCAGCAGGGGACAGACTTATCAACAGAACACTGAAGCTTTCTTT NA TRBV5-1 TRBD1 16 TRBJ1-1
CASSVSATNEKLFF TGTGCCAGCAGTGTGTCCGCAACTAATGAAAAACTGTTTTTT NA TRBV2 NA 14 TRBJ1-4
CASSDLGGTGTEAFF TGTGCCAGCAGTGACCTTGGGGGGACAGGGACTGAAGCTTTCTTT NA TRBV6-1 TRBD1 15 TRBJ1-1
CSASSGTYNSPLHF TGCAGTGCTAGTTCGGGGACCTATAATTCACCCCTCCACTTT NA TRBV20-1 NA 14 TRBJ1-6
CASSANSGPTQYF TGTGCCAGCAGCGCAAATTCAGGGCCCACGCAGTATTTT NA TRBV9 NA 13 TRBJ2-3
CASSLYDPGQGAFVPEAFF TGTGCCAGCAGCCTTTACGATCCGGGACAGGGGGCGTTTGTCCCTGAAGCTTTCTTT NA TRBV7-6 TRBD1 19 TRBJ1-1
CASSRSTIYF TGTGCCAGCAGTAGGAGCACCATATATTTT NA TRBV12-3/TRBV12-4 NA 10 TRBJ1-3
CASSLAGRNEKLFF TGTGCCAGCAGCTTAGCGGGGCGTAATGAAAAACTGTTTTTT NA TRBV7-8 NA 14 TRBJ1-4
CATSGTSGGQGHYNEQFF TGTGCCACCAGTGGGACTAGCGGGGGGCAAGGACATTACAATGAGCAGTTCTTC once TRBV24-1 TRBD2 18 TRBJ2-1
CASSLERTDLDEQYF TGTGCCAGCAGCTTAGAGAGGACAGATCTGGACGAGCAGTACTTC NA TRBV7-9 NA 15 TRBJ2-7
CASSMGTSGPETQYF TGTGCCAGTAGTATGGGGACTAGCGGTCCGGAGACCCAGTACTTC NA TRBV19 TRBD2 15 TRBJ2-5
CASSPPEETQYF TGTGCCAGCAGCCCGCCGGAAGAGACCCAGTACTTC NA TRBV7-7 NA 12 TRBJ2-5
CASSFGGYEQFF TGTGCCAGCAGCTTCGGGGGTTATGAGCAGTTCTTC few TRBV13 NA 12 TRBJ2-1
CASSRTVPNTGELFF TGTGCCAGCAGTCGGACAGTACCTAACACCGGGGAGCTGTTTTTT NA TRBV6-5 NA 15 TRBJ2-2
CATSDFGTGVQETQYF TGTGCCACCAGTGATTTTGGGACAGGGGTCCAAGAGACCCAGTACTTC NA TRBV24-1 TRBD1 16 TRBJ2-5
CATSRTGDTDTQYF TGTGCCACCAGTCGTACAGGGGACACAGATACGCAGTATTTT few TRBV24-1 TRBD1 14 TRBJ2-3
CASSLGPGQGYEQYF TGTGCCAGCAGCTTAGGCCCGGGACAGGGGTACGAGCAGTACTTC once TRBV7-9 TRBD1 15 TRBJ2-7
CASSTGQGSPGNTIYF TGCGCCAGCAGCACGGGACAGGGGAGTCCTGGAAACACCATATATTTT NA TRBV5-1 TRBD1 16 TRBJ1-3
CATSRDRGSQGANTEAFF TGTGCCACCAGCAGAGATAGAGGATCACAGGGGGCTAACACTGAAGCTTTCTTT NA TRBV15 TRBD1 18 TRBJ1-1
CASSGLAPYEQYF TGTGCCAGCAGCGGACTAGCTCCATACGAGCAGTACTTC NA TRBV5-4 TRBD2 13 TRBJ2-7
CAWSITTGVGQPQHF TGTGCCTGGAGTATCACGACAGGAGTTGGTCAGCCCCAGCATTTT NA TRBV30 NA 15 TRBJ1-5
CASSFQSGLHNSPLHF TGCGCCAGCAGCTTCCAGTCAGGGCTCCATAATTCACCCCTCCACTTT NA TRBV5-1 NA 16 TRBJ1-6
CASSLTGASNTEAFF TGTGCCAGCAGTTTAACAGGGGCTTCGAACACTGAAGCTTTCTTT NA TRBV28 TRBD1 15 TRBJ1-1
CVTSERLAGVETQYF TGTGTCACCAGTGAAAGACTAGCGGGTGTGGAGACCCAGTACTTC NA TRBV24-1 TRBD2 15 TRBJ2-5
CASSRAGTADQPQHF TGTGCCAGCAGCCGAGCCGGGACAGCCGATCAGCCCCAGCATTTT once TRBV7-9 TRBD1 15 TRBJ1-5
CASSEVRVDQPQHF TGTGCCAGCAGTGAAGTCAGGGTAGATCAGCCCCAGCATTTT once TRBV2 NA 14 TRBJ1-5
CASSFILGGSSYEQYF TGCGCCAGCAGCTTTATATTGGGGGGGAGCTCCTACGAGCAGTACTTC few TRBV5-1 TRBD2 16 TRBJ2-7
CASSFREGTLSGANVLTF TGTGCCAGCAGCTTCAGGGAGGGAACTCTCTCTGGGGCCAACGTCCTGACTTTC NA TRBV7-8 TRBD2 18 TRBJ2-6
CASSFRLAGGYYEQYF TGTGCCAGCAGCTTCCGGCTAGCGGGAGGGTACTACGAGCAGTACTTC NA TRBV11-2 TRBD2 16 TRBJ2-7
CAWSSLTGTQRREQFF TGTGCCTGGTCGAGCTTGACCGGGACTCAACGACGGGAGCAGTTCTTC NA TRBV30 NA 16 TRBJ2-1
CASSNRQESEAFF TGCGCCAGCAGCAATCGACAGGAGAGTGAAGCTTTCTTT NA TRBV4-1 NA 13 TRBJ1-1
CASSGGQGGYGYTF TGTGCCAGCAGTGGGGGACAGGGAGGCTATGGCTACACCTTC few TRBV27 TRBD1 14 TRBJ1-2
CASSQRTGVVLAFF TGTGCCAGCAGCCAAAGGACAGGCGTAGTTTTGGCTTTCTTT NA TRBV3-1/TRBV3-2 TRBD1 14 TRBJ1-1
CASSQRDRSTDTQYF TGTGCCAGCTCACAGAGGGACAGGAGCACAGATACGCAGTATTTT NA TRBV18 TRBD1 15 TRBJ2-3